This TCR beta chain was profiled in a study of T cell responses to AZD1222 COVID-19 vaccine. Trimming took off 0 bases at V and 4 bases at J, with 2 bases between the two ends. This CDR3 is built from 11 residues. The germline gives CDR1 SGHRS, CDR2 YFSETQ. Assay used: immunoSEQ multiplex PCR; TCRdb lists only in-frame clones, some missing. The repertoire holds about 140,000 clones, with about 91% as singletons. As to this clone: The same CDR3 arises from other DNA sequences in this sample as well.

The genes are TRBV5-1 and TRBJ2-7, with D uncertain. The source of this sequence is an adult who received the AZD1222 COVID-19 vaccine. The sample here was peripheral blood, taken 28 days after the second AZD1222 dose. CDR3: CASSLEYEQYF. DNA of the CDR3: TGCGCCAGCAGCTTGGAATACGAGCAGTACTTC.